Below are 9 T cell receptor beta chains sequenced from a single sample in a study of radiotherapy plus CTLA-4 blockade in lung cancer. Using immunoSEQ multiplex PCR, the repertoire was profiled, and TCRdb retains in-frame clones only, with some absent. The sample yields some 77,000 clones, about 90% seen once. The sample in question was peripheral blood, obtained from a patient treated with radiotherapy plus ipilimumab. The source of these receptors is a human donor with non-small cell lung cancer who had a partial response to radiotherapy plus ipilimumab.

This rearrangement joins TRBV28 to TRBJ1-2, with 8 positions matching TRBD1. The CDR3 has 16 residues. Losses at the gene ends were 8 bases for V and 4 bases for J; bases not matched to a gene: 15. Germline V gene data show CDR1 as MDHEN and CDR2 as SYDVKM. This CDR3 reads CASGVGQALRGYGYTF. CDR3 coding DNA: TGTGCCAGCGGTGTGGGACAGGCCCTACGAGGCTATGGCTACACCTTC.

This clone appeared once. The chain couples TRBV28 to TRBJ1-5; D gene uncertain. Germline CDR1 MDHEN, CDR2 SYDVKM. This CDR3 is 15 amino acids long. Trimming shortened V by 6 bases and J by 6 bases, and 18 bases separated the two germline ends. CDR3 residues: CASSPSSVRGQPQHF. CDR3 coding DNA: TGTGCCAGCAGCCCTTCGTCCGTCCGGGGTCAGCCCCAGCATTTT.

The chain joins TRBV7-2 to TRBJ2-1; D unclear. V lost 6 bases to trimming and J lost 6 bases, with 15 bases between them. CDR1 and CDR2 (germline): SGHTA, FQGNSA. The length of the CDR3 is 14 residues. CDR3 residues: CASRRRVLTNEQFF. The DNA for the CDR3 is TGTGCCAGCAGACGCCGGGTCCTAACCAATGAGCAGTTCTTC.

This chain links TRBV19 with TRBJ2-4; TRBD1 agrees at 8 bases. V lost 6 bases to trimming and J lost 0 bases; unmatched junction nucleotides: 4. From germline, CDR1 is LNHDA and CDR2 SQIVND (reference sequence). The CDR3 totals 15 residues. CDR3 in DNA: TGTGCCAGTAGCGACAGGGGACTAGCCAAAAACATTCAGTACTTC. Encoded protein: CASSDRGLAKNIQYF. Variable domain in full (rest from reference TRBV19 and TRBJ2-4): DGGITQSPKYLFRKEGQNVTLSCEQNLNHDAMYWYRQDPGQGLRLIYYSQIVNDFQKGDIAEGYSVSREKKESFPLTVTSAQKNPTAFYLCASSDRGLAKNIQYFGAGTRLSVL.

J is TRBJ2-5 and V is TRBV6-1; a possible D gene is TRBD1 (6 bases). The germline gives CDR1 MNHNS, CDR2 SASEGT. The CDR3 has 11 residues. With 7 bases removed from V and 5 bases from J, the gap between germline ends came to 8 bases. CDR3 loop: CASTGVETQYF. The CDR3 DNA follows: TGTGCCAGCACAGGGGTCGAGACCCAGTACTTC.

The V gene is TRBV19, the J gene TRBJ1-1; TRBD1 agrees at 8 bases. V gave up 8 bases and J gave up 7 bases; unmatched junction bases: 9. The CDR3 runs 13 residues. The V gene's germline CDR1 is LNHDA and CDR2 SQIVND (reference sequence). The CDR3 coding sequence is TGTGCCAGTGGATGGACAGGGCGACATGAAGCTTTCTTT. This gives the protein CASGWTGRHEAFF.

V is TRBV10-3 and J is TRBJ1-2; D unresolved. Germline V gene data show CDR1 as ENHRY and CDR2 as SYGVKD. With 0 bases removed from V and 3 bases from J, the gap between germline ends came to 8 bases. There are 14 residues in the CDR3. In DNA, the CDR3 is TGTGCCATCAGTGAGTCTTTACGGGACTATGGCTACACCTTC. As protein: CAISESLRDYGYTF.

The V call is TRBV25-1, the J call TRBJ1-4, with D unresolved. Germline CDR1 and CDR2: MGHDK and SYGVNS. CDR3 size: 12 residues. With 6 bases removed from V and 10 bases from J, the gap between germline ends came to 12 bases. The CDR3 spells CASRPGEAKLFF. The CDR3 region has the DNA TGTGCCAGCAGGCCCGGTGAGGCAAAACTGTTTTTT. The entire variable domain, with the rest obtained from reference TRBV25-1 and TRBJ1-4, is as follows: EADIYQTPRYLVIGTGKKITLECSQTMGHDKMYWYQQDPGMELHLIHYSYGVNSTEKGDLSSESTVSRIRTEHFPLTLESARPSHTSQYLCASRPGEAKLFFGSGTQLSVL.

CDR3 protein: CASSESRGQQGYTF. CDR3 coding DNA: TGTGCCAGCAGTGAATCGAGGGGACAGCAAGGCTACACCTTC. The chain couples TRBV6-5 to TRBJ1-2; TRBD1 matches at 7 bases. V lost 5 bases, J lost 8 bases, and 11 bases stayed unmatched. CDR1 and CDR2 (germline): MNHEY, SVGAGI. The CDR3 contains 14 residues.